This T cell receptor beta chain came from a study of long-term antiretroviral therapy in people with HIV. Study-wide results and caveats: HIV repertoires showed narrower CDR3 length ranges than controls.

A note on this clone: Its antigen remains unidentified.

Running of the v3.0 immunoSEQ assay took place at survey level. The protocol was immunoSEQ multiplex PCR, while the TCRdb copy is restricted to in-frame clones and leaves out a portion. This sample has some 27,000 clones, with more than 70% found just once. This CDR3 is built from 16 residues. The ends lost 6 bases at V and 5 bases at J; junction bases unmatched: 16. Germline CDR1 is SQVTM and CDR2 is ANQGSEA. The chain combines TRBV29-1 with TRBJ2-5; TRBD2 matches at 9 bases. Sequencing used unsorted PBMCs, obtained roughly 4.8 years after starting antiretroviral therapy. This TCR derives from a middle-aged man with HIV. The CDR3 protein is CSVGGGELKLKETQYF. The CDR3 DNA sequence: TGCAGCGTCGGCGGGGGGGAATTGAAGCTTAAGGAGACCCAGTACTTC. Full variable domain (outside the CDR3, taken from reference TRBV29-1 and TRBJ2-5): SAVISQKPSRDICQRGTSLTIQCQVDSQVTMMFWYRQQPGQSLTLIATANQGSEATYESGFVIDKFPISRPNLTFSTLTVSNMSPEDSSIYLCSVGGGELKLKETQYFGPGTRLLVL.